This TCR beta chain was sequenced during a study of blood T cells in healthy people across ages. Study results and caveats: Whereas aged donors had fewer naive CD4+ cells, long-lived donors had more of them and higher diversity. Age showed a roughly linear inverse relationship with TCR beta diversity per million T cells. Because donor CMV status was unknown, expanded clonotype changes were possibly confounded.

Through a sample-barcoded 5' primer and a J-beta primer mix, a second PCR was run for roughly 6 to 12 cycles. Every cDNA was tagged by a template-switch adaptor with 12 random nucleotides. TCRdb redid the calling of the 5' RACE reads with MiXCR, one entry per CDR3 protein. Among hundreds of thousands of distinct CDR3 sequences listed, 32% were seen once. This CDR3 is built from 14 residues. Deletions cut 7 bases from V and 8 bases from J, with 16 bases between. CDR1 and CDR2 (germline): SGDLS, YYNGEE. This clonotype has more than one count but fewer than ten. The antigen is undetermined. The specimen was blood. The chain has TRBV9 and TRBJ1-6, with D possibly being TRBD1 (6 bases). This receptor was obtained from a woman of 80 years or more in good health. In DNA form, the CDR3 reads TGTGCCAGCTCACGGGACACGGAGGATTCACCCCTCCACTTT. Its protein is CASSRDTEDSPLHF. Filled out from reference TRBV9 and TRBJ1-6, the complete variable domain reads DSGVTQTPKHLITATGQRVTLRCSPRSGDLSVYWYQQSLDQGLQFLIQYYNGEERAKGNILERFSAQQFPDLHSELNLSSLELGDSALYFCASSRDTEDSPLHFGNGTRLTVT.